The 22 T cell receptor beta chains listed next were all sequenced from one sample in a study of cytomegalovirus exposure and HLA in healthy donors. Amplification used 60 Vbeta primers and 13 Jbeta primers. Sequenced by immunoSEQ multiplex PCR; TCRdb stores in-frame clones only, minus some. Here the sample table reports some 200,000 clones. Sample: PBMCs. The receptors were sampled from a man between 25 and 39 years old in good health and CMV-seronegative.

The rearrangement links TRBV6-1 to TRBJ2-3; 9 nucleotides align to TRBD1. Germline V gene lookup returns CDR1 MNHNS and CDR2 SASEGT. The CDR3 runs 14 residues. J was trimmed by 3 bases and V by 8 bases; bases with no gene match: 6. The CDR3 nucleotides are TGTGCCAGCTCCGACAGGGGGAGGACAGATACGCAGTATTTT. It yields the protein CASSDRGRTDTQYF.

The gene calls are TRBV27 and TRBJ2-3; 8 positions agree with TRBD2. Unmatched junction bases numbered 10, after V lost 5 bases and J lost 3 bases. This CDR3 has 16 amino acids. Germline V gene data show CDR1 as MNHEY and CDR2 as SMNVEV (reference sequence). As DNA, the CDR3 is TGTGCCAGCAGTCGTCAGAGCGGGGGTCGAACAGATACGCAGTATTTT. It encodes CASSRQSGGRTDTQYF.

DNA for the CDR3: TGTGCCAGCAGCACCGCCGGACAGGGCGCGGGAGAGACCCAGTACTTC. This sequence encodes CASSTAGQGAGETQYF. This chain links TRBV5-4 with TRBJ2-5; 8 nucleotides line up with TRBD1. Trimming took 4 bases from V and 4 from J; bases not matched to a gene: 12. This CDR3 spans 16 amino acids. Per the germline V gene, CDR1 is SGHNT and CDR2 is YYREEE (reference sequence).

The genes are TRBV5-1 and TRBJ2-7; 7 bases map to TRBD1. Germline values: CDR1 SGHRS, CDR2 YFSETQ. Trimming cost V 4 bases and J 4 bases; bases outside gene matches: 5. This CDR3 has 13 residues. The CDR3 region has the DNA TGCGCCAGCAGCCCCGCGACAGGGTACGAGCAGTACTTC. Its protein product is CASSPATGYEQYF.

The genes are TRBV15 and TRBJ1-4, with D possibly being TRBD1 (5 bases). V was shortened by 4 bases and J by 0 bases, with 9 bases between the two germline ends. The germline V gene encodes CDR1 LNHNV and CDR2 YYDKDF (reference sequence). The CDR3 totals 15 residues. The CDR3 bases are TGTGCCACCAGCACGGGGGGTGCAACTAATGAAAAACTGTTTTTT. Protein sequence: CATSTGGATNEKLFF. The whole variable domain, filled in from reference TRBV15 and TRBJ1-4, reads DAMVIQNPRYQVTQFGKPVTLSCSQTLNHNVMYWYQQKSSQAPKLLFHYYDKDFNNEADTPDNFQSRRPNTSFCFLDIRSPGLGDTAMYLCATSTGGATNEKLFFGSGTQLSVL.

As for this clone: The same CDR3 is also encoded by other DNA sequences in this sample. The chain joins TRBV11-2 to TRBJ1-5, with D possibly TRBD1 on 6 matching bases. Germline lookup yields CDR1 SGHAT and CDR2 FQNNGV. The V and J ends lost 5 bases and 2 bases respectively, with 16 bases between them. The CDR3 runs 16 residues. CDR3 DNA: TGTGCCAGCAGCCTCGGGGGGCAGGGTGGCAATCAGCCCCAGCATTTT. Translating gives CASSLGGQGGNQPQHF.

J is TRBJ2-1 and V is TRBV27; TRBD2 matches 7 bases. Germline values: CDR1 MNHEY, CDR2 SMNVEV (reference sequence). J lost 2 bases, V lost 5 bases, and 12 bases had no gene match. The CDR3 is made up of 17 amino acids. Here the CDR3 DNA reads TGTGCCAGCAGTCCCCTGAGAGCGGGGTCAACCTACAATGAGCAGTTCTTC. Its translation is CASSPLRAGSTYNEQFF.

The chain is built from TRBV7-2 and TRBJ2-3; 8 bases are shared with TRBD2. The V gene end was trimmed by 0 bases and the J gene end by 3 bases; junction bases not matched to a gene: 2. The CDR3 totals 15 residues. Germline V gene sequence: CDR1 SGHTA, CDR2 FQGNSA. The CDR3 bases are TGTGCCAGCAGCTTAGCTAGCGGGGTAACAGATACGCAGTATTTT. This codes for CASSLASGVTDTQYF.

This clone is identified as medium-sized (0.01 to 0.1%) from frequency. This rearrangement joins TRBV11-3 to TRBJ1-4; D might be TRBD1 (5 bases). This CDR3 is built from 13 residues. The germline V and J ends were trimmed by 5 bases and 5 bases, with 9 bases remaining between them. Germline CDR1 and CDR2: SGHNT and YENEEA. CDR3 in DNA: TGTGCCAGCAGCGTCAACAGGAATGAAAAACTGTTTTTT. Encoded protein: CASSVNRNEKLFF.

The chain combines TRBV28 with TRBJ2-3; maybe TRBD1 (6 bases). Trimming removed 2 bases from V and 0 bases from J, with 9 bases in between. Germline V gives CDR1 MDHEN, CDR2 SYDVKM. The CDR3 spans 15 residues. Here the CDR3 DNA reads TGTGCCAGCAGTTTACAGGACAGTAGCACAGATACGCAGTATTTT. This translates into CASSLQDSSTDTQYF.

The chain links TRBV10-3 to TRBJ2-5; D unclear. The closer fit of TRBJ2-7 to the DNA end suggests the J call may be wrong. Germline V gene lookup returns CDR1 ENHRY and CDR2 SYGVKD. The CDR3 loop spans 12 amino acids. The CDR3 region is CAISEPPYEQYF. The CDR3 DNA reads TGTGCCATCAGCGAGCCCCCCTACGAGCAGTACTTC.

The chain is built from TRBV19 and TRBJ2-7, with D possibly TRBD1 on 6 matching bases. V lost 4 bases and J lost 5, with 15 bases in between. Per the germline V gene, CDR1 is LNHDA and CDR2 is SQIVND (reference sequence). The CDR3 has 14 amino acids. The CDR3 protein is CASSKSDRPHEQYF. Here the CDR3 DNA reads TGTGCCAGTAGTAAATCCGACAGGCCCCACGAGCAGTACTTC.

This sequence joins TRBV27 and TRBJ1-1; D may be TRBD1 (6 bases). The CDR3 length is 15 residues. CDR1 and CDR2 (germline): MNHEY, SMNVEV (reference sequence). The V gene lost 5 bases and the J gene lost 0 bases, with 13 bases spanning the gap. The CDR3 region is CASSPRQGLNTEAFF. The CDR3 DNA sequence: TGTGCCAGCAGTCCGCGTCAGGGGTTGAACACTGAAGCTTTCTTT.

The V gene is TRBV4-1, the J gene TRBJ2-7, with 7 bases that match TRBD1. The CDR3 loop spans 16 amino acids. The ends lost 3 bases at V and 1 base at J; junction bases unmatched: 9. Per the germline V gene, CDR1 is MGHRA and CDR2 is YSYEKL. The CDR3 DNA follows: TGCGCCAGCAGCCACATAGGGGGCGCGGTATCCTACGAGCAGTACTTC. It codes for CASSHIGGAVSYEQYF.

This rearrangement joins TRBV19 to TRBJ1-5; weak D call: TRBD1 (5 bases). V shed 1 base and J shed 1 base, with 17 bases lying between them. The CDR3 totals 18 residues. CDR1 is LNHDA and CDR2 is SQIVND in the germline V gene (reference sequence). The CDR3 sequence: CASSIGVGGFKSNQPQHF. CDR3 bases: TGTGCCAGTAGTATAGGAGTGGGGGGGTTTAAGAGCAATCAGCCCCAGCATTTT.

J is TRBJ2-1 and V is TRBV19; TRBD2 agrees at 14 bases. The V segment lost 4 bases and the J segment 6 bases; nucleotides outside the gene matches: 8. Germline V gene lookup returns CDR1 LNHDA and CDR2 SQIVND (reference sequence). The CDR3 totals 17 residues. CDR3 sequence (DNA): TGTGCCAGTAGTACCCCGGGACTAGCGGGAGTAACCAATGAGCAGTTCTTC. Protein: CASSTPGLAGVTNEQFF.

The chain combines TRBV6-5 with TRBJ1-1; D is uncertain. This CDR3 has 13 residues. V was pared by 3 bases and J by 7 bases, with 12 bases between. Per the germline V gene, CDR1 is MNHEY and CDR2 is SVGAGI. The DNA for the CDR3 is TGTGCCAGCAGTTATATAAAAGGCGGTGAAGCTTTCTTT. Amino acids: CASSYIKGGEAFF.

V and J are TRBV9 and TRBJ2-2; D is unresolved. The CDR3 has 15 residues. V shed 4 bases and J shed 3 bases, with 13 bases lying between them. Germline V lookup: CDR1 SGDLS, CDR2 YYNGEE. CDR3 DNA sequence: TGTGCCAGCAGCACCCGTGGGCAGGACACCGGGGAGCTGTTTTTT. Its translation: CASSTRGQDTGELFF.

The chain employs TRBV4-1 and TRBJ2-1; 16 positions match TRBD2. Germline lookup yields CDR1 MGHRA and CDR2 YSYEKL. Trimming took 4 bases from V and 7 from J; bases not matched to a gene: 10. This CDR3 has 18 amino acids. In DNA, the CDR3 is TGCGCCAGCAGCCTCGGGACTAGCGGGAGGGCCATATCAAATGAGCAGTTCTTC. Its translation is CASSLGTSGRAISNEQFF.

The chain employs TRBV5-1 and TRBJ1-2, with a possible D match to TRBD1 (5 bases). V was trimmed by 4 bases and J by 4 bases, leaving 17 bases between them. The V gene's germline CDR1 is SGHRS and CDR2 YFSETQ. The CDR3 is made up of 15 amino acids. This chain's CDR3 is CASSPQAVESYGYTF. CDR3 DNA: TGCGCCAGCAGCCCACAGGCGGTAGAATCCTATGGCTACACCTTC.

The CDR3 region has the DNA TGTGCCAGCCGCCAAGGACTAATCCCCTACGAGCAGTACTTC. Translating it yields CASRQGLIPYEQYF. V gene TRBV27 combines with J gene TRBJ2-7, with a possible D match to TRBD2 (6 bases). Germline values: CDR1 MNHEY, CDR2 SMNVEV (reference sequence). The CDR3 is 14 residues long. V gave up 8 bases and J gave up 2 bases, with 16 bases separating them.

V and J are TRBV10-3 and TRBJ1-2, with a possible D match to TRBD1 (6 bases). V was shortened by 3 bases and J by 2 bases, with 10 bases between the two germline ends. CDR1 and CDR2 from the germline V gene are ENHRY and SYGVKD. This CDR3 contains 14 residues. The CDR3 coding sequence is TGTGCCATCAGTGATTTGCAGGGGAACTATGGCTACACCTTC. Its translation is CAISDLQGNYGYTF.